What follows are 19 T cell receptor beta chains derived from one specimen sequenced in a study of cytomegalovirus exposure and HLA in healthy donors. The PCR had 60 Vbeta and 13 Jbeta primers. Clones were sequenced by immunoSEQ multiplex PCR, and TCRdb holds only the in-frame ones, with some missing. The sample has about 190,000 clones; about 87% are singletons. Material: PBMCs. These receptors were collected from a man aged 25-45 years in good health and CMV-seronegative.

The genes are TRBV7-2 and TRBJ2-3, with D perhaps TRBD2 (5 bases). The CDR3 is 13 amino acids. Trimming pared 0 bases from V and 10 bases from J, leaving 11 bases between. CDR1 is SGHTA, CDR2 FQGNSA, per germline. This CDR3 is CASSLAERGSQYF. The CDR3 DNA reads as TGTGCCAGCAGCTTAGCTGAACGGGGTTCGCAGTATTTT.

The gene calls are TRBV5-5 and TRBJ2-3; 12 positions match TRBD2. V dropped 3 bases and J dropped 1; count of bases not matched to a gene: 3. The CDR3 spans 16 residues. Germline-derived CDR1 and CDR2 are SGHKS and YYEKEE (reference sequence). The CDR3 region is CASSYGLAGRTDTQYF. CDR3 DNA: TGTGCCAGCAGCTACGGACTAGCGGGACGCACAGATACGCAGTATTTT.

The chain combines TRBV6-6 with TRBJ2-7, with TRBD1 identical over 11 bases. Germline V gives CDR1 MNHNY, CDR2 SVGAGI (reference sequence). With 4 bases clipped from V and 5 bases from J, the junction kept 7 bases outside the gene matches. The CDR3 contains 15 residues. The CDR3, as DNA: TGTGCCAGCAGTTCGCCGGGACAGGGGGTGAACGAGCAGTACTTC. It is translated as CASSSPGQGVNEQYF.

The chain employs TRBV5-1 and TRBJ2-6; a weak D match, TRBD2 (6 bases). V was cut by 0 bases and J by 0 bases, with 10 bases left in between. There are 17 residues in the CDR3. CDR1 is SGHRS and CDR2 is YFSETQ in the germline V gene. The CDR3 DNA reads as TGCGCCAGCAGCTTGGCCCTCGGGGGCTCTGGGGCCAACGTCCTGACTTTC. This gives the protein CASSLALGGSGANVLTF.

V and J are TRBV7-9 and TRBJ1-3, with 8 nucleotides matching TRBD1. The CDR3 sequence is 14 residues long. J was trimmed by 3 bases and V by 4 bases; bases with no gene match: 2. Per the germline V gene, CDR1 is SEHNR and CDR2 is FQNEAQ (reference sequence). The CDR3 sequence: CASSWGQDGNTIYF. DNA for the CDR3: TGTGCCAGCAGCTGGGGACAGGATGGAAACACCATATATTTT.

V gene TRBV5-4 combines with J gene TRBJ2-3; D perhaps matches TRBD1 (5 bases). This CDR3 region has 17 residues. CDR1 is SGHNT, CDR2 YYREEE, per germline (reference sequence). V lost 5 bases and J 1 base, leaving 20 bases between the germline ends. In DNA form, the CDR3 reads TGTGCCAGCAGTCGAACTCTAGGGGCAGCTGGCACAGATACGCAGTATTTT. This encodes CASSRTLGAAGTDTQYF.

The gene calls are TRBV5-6 and TRBJ2-5, with TRBD1 matching 8 bases. CDR1 and CDR2 (germline): SGHDT, YYEEEE. The CDR3 loop spans 17 amino acids. With 3 bases clipped from V and 5 bases from J, the junction kept 15 bases outside the gene matches. CDR3 protein: CASSSPRTGPAQETQYF. Here the CDR3 DNA reads TGTGCCAGCAGCTCCCCCCGGACAGGGCCCGCACAGGAGACCCAGTACTTC.

This chain links TRBV2 with TRBJ1-1; a possible D gene is TRBD1 (5 bases). Germline V CDR1 and CDR2: SNHLY, FYNNEI. V dropped 6 bases and J dropped 7 bases, with 12 bases sitting between them. This CDR3 contains 12 residues. CDR3 in DNA: TGTGCCAGCAGGTTGTGGGGGGGTGAAGCTTTCTTT. Translated: CASRLWGGEAFF.

This chain connects TRBV5-1 to TRBJ2-7, with TRBD2 matching over 9 bases. V shed 4 bases, J shed 0 bases, and the junction held 8 bases outside the gene matches. The CDR3 consists of 16 residues. Germline V gives CDR1 SGHRS, CDR2 YFSETQ. The CDR3 spells CASSPSGAVYSYEQYF. CDR3 coding DNA: TGCGCCAGCAGCCCTAGCGGGGCAGTCTACTCCTACGAGCAGTACTTC.

As for this clone: The sample holds other DNA sequences that translate to the same CDR3. The genes are TRBV6-1 and TRBJ1-2; D remains unclear. This CDR3 spans 14 amino acids. V shed 7 bases and J shed 2 bases, with 14 bases lying between them. Germline CDR1 and CDR2: MNHNS and SASEGT. CDR3 bases: TGTGCCAGCAAGAATCCCGGGTTGAACTATGGCTACACCTTC. It specifies CASKNPGLNYGYTF.

The count of this clone is one. The chain couples TRBV27 to TRBJ2-3; no reliable D call. Looked up from germline, CDR1 is MNHEY and CDR2 is SMNVEV (reference sequence). The germline V and J ends were trimmed by 3 bases and 3 bases, with 13 bases remaining between them. The CDR3 runs to 15 residues. In nucleotides, the CDR3 is TGTGCCAGCAGTTTTGGGCCCGAATTAACAGATACGCAGTATTTT. Translation: CASSFGPELTDTQYF.

The chain couples TRBV30 to TRBJ1-4; 10 positions agree with TRBD1. The length of the CDR3 is 15 residues. The ends lost 4 bases at V and 7 bases at J; junction bases unmatched: 9. Germline V lookup: CDR1 GTSNPN, CDR2 SVGIG (reference sequence). The CDR3 DNA reads as TGTGCCTGGATGGACAGGGGGAGAACTCCTGAAAAACTGTTTTTT. It is translated as CAWMDRGRTPEKLFF.

The gene calls are TRBV4-1 and TRBJ1-1, with a tentative D call TRBD1 (5 bases). The CDR3 spans 15 residues. Trimming took off 0 bases at V and 5 bases at J, with 13 bases between the two ends. CDR1 is MGHRA, CDR2 YSYEKL, per germline. CDR3 protein: CASSQDGAGGTEAFF. DNA for the CDR3: TGCGCCAGCAGCCAAGATGGGGCAGGAGGGACTGAAGCTTTCTTT.

The chain uses TRBV28 and TRBJ1-4; 8 bases are a match to TRBD1. The V and J ends lost 7 bases and 5 bases, in that order; junction bases with no gene match: 12. Germline V CDR1 and CDR2: MDHEN, SYDVKM. This CDR3 is built from 16 residues. The CDR3 nucleotides read TGTGCCAGCATTAAGATAGGGGACAGGTCGAATGAAAAACTGTTTTTT. Translating gives CASIKIGDRSNEKLFF. The full variable domain, its missing parts supplied by reference TRBV28 and TRBJ1-4, is DVKVTQSSRYLVKRTGEKVFLECVQDMDHENMFWYRQDPGLGLRLIYFSYDVKMKEKGDIPEGYSVSREKKERFSLILESASTNQTSMYLCASIKIGDRSNEKLFFGSGTQLSVL.

This clone is a singleton in its sample. This chain joins TRBV4-2 and TRBJ1-2, with TRBD1 matching over 8 bases. This CDR3 contains 16 residues. V was clipped by 4 bases and J by 4 bases; unmatched bases: 11. Germline V lookup: CDR1 LGHNA, CDR2 YNFKEQ. CDR3 in amino acids: CASSRPPGQAGYGYTF. The CDR3 DNA reads as TGTGCCAGCAGCCGACCCCCGGGACAGGCCGGCTATGGCTACACCTTC.

CDR3 DNA sequence: TGTGCCAGGACCTCACTGGGGAGATACAATGAGCAGTTCTTC. It yields the protein CARTSLGRYNEQFF. The V call is TRBV7-2, the J call TRBJ2-1; D may be TRBD2 (5 bases). Per the germline V gene, CDR1 is SGHTA and CDR2 is FQGNSA. This CDR3 contains 14 residues. V lost 9 bases, J lost 4 bases, and 16 bases lay in between.

The chain employs TRBV29-1 and TRBJ2-2; D gene ambiguous. The germline gives CDR1 SQVTM, CDR2 ANQGSEA. This CDR3 has 11 amino acids. V lost 4 bases, J lost 7 bases, and 7 bases lay in between. CDR3 amino acids: CSVGPRGELFF. The CDR3 DNA sequence: TGCAGCGTTGGCCCGCGCGGGGAGCTGTTTTTT.

The rearrangement uses TRBV5-1 and TRBJ1-1; D is possibly TRBD1 (6 bases). Germline V gene data show CDR1 as SGHRS and CDR2 as YFSETQ. V lost 7 bases to trimming and J lost 0 bases, with 16 bases between them. The CDR3 is 15 amino acids. In DNA form, the CDR3 reads TGCGCCAGCCAAAAACGGGACACCATGAACACTGAAGCTTTCTTT. Residues: CASQKRDTMNTEAFF.

This clone was detected once. Other nucleotide sequences from this sample produce the same CDR3. The CDR3 bases are TGTGCCAGCAGCTTGGTTCTAGCGGGGACCGGGGAGCTGTTTTTT. Its translation: CASSLVLAGTGELFF. V and J are TRBV11-2 and TRBJ2-2; 9 nucleotides line up with TRBD2. V was pared by 3 bases and J by 5 bases, with 4 bases of the junction left unmatched. The germline V gene has CDR1 SGHAT and CDR2 FQNNGV. This CDR3 region has 15 residues.